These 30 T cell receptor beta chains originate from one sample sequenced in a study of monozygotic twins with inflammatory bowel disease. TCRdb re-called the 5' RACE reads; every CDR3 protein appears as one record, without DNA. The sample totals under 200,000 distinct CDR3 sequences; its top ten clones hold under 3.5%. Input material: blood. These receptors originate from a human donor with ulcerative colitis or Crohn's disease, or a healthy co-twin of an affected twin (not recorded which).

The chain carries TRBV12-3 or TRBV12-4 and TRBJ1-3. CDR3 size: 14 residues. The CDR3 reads CASSLGGSGNTIYF.

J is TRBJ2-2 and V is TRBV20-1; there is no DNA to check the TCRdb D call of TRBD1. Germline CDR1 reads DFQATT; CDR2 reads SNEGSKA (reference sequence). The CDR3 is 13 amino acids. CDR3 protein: CSASDRVVGELFF.

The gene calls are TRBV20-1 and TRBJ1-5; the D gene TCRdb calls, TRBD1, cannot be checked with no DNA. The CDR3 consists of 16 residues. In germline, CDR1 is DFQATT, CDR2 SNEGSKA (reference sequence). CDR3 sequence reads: CSASAGTDYSNQPQHF.

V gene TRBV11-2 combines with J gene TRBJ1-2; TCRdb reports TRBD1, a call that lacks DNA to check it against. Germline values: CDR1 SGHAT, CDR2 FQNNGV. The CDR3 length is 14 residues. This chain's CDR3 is CASSLAGRQGRLTF.

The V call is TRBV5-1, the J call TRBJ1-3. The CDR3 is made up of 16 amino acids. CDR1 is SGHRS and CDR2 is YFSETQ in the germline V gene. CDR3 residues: CASSLGTEPNGNTIYF.

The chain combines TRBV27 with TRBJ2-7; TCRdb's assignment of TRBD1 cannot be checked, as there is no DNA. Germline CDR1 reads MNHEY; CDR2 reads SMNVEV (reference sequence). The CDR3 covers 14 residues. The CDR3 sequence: CASSLLDRGYEQYF.

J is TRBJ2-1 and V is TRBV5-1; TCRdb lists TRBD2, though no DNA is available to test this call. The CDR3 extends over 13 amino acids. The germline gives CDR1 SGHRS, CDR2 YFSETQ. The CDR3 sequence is CASGTSGNNEQFF.

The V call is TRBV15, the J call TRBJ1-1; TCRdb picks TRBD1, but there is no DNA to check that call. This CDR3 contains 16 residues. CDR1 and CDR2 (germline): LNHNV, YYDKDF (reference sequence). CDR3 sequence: CATSRNRDRGDTEAFF.

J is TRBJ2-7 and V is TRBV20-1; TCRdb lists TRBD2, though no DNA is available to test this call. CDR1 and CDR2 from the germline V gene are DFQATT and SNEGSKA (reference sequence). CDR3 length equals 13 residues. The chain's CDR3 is CSASLLAGGEQYF.

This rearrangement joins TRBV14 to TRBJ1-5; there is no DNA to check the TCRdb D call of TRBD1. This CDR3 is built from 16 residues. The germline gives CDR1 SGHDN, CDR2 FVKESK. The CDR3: CASSRGTADVNQPQHF.

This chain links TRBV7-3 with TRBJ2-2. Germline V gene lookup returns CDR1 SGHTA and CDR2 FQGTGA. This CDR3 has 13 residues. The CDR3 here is CASSSSVSGELFF.

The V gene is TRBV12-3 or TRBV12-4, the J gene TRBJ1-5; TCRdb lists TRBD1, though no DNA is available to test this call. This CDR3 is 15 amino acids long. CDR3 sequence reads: CASSPTGIGYQPQHF.

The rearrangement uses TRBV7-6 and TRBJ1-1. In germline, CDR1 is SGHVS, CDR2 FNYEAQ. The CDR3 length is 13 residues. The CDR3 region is CASSSGRETEAFF.

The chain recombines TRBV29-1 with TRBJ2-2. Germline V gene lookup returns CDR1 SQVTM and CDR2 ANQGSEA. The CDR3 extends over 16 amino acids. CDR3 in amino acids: CSVAIWSAANTGELFF.

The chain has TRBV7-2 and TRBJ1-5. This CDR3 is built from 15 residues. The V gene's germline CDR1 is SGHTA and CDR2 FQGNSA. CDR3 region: CASSLALGSNQPQHF.

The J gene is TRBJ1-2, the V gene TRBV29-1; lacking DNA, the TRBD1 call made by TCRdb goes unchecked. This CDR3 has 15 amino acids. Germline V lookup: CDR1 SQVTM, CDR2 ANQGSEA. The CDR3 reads CSVDRDRANNYGYTF.

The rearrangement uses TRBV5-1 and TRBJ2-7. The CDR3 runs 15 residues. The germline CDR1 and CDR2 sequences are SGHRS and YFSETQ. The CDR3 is CASSEYLGGSYEQYF.

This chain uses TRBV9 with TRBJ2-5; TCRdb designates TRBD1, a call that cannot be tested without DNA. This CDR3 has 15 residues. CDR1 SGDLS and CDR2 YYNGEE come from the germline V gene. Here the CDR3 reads CASSTSPGPGKTQYF.

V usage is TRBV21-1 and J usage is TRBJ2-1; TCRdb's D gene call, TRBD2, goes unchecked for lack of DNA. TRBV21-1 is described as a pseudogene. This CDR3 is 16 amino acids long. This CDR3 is CASSTLPGGPWDEQFF.

CDR3 sequence reads: CASSQGEGAGNEQFF. The chain has TRBV4-1 and TRBJ2-1; the TRBD2 assignment by TCRdb is unverifiable without DNA. The CDR3 length is 15 residues. Germline-derived CDR1 and CDR2 are MGHRA and YSYEKL.

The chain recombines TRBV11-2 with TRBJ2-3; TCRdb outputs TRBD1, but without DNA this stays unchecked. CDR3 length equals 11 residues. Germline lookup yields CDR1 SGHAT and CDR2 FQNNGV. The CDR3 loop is CASTLGNTQYF.

This CDR3 reads CASTHSRDRGSKNIQYF. V gene TRBV12-3 or TRBV12-4 combines with J gene TRBJ2-4; the TRBD1 assignment by TCRdb is unverifiable without DNA. The CDR3 extends over 17 amino acids.

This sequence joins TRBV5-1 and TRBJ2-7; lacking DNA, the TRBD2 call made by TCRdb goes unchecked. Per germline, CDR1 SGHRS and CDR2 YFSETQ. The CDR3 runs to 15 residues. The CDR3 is CASSIRLAGSEEQYF.

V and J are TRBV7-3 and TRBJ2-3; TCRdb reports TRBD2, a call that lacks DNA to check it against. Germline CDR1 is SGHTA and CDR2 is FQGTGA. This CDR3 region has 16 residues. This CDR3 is CASSPEVAGVADTQYF.

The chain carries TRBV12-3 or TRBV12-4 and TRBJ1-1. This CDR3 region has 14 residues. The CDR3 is CASSRRRVNTEAFF.

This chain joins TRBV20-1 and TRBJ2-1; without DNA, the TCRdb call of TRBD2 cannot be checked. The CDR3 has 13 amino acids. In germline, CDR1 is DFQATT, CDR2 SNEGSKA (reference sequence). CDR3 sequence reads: CSANPSGHNEQFF.

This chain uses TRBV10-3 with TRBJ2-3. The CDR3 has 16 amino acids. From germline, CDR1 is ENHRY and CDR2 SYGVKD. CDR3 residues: CAISEFAEASTDTQYF.

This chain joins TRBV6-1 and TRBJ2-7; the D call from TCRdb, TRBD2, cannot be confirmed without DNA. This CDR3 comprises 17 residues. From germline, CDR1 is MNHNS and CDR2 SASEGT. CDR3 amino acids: CASDRGKGLAGVYEQYF.

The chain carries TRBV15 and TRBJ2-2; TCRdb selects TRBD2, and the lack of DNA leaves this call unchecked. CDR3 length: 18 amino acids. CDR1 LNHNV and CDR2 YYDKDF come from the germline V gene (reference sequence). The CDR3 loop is CATSRDRRIAGDAGELFF. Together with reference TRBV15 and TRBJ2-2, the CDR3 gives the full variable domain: DAMVIQNPRYQVTQFGKPVTLSCSQTLNHNVMYWYQQKSSQAPKLLFHYYDKDFNNEADTPDNFQSRRPNTSFCFLDIRSPGLGDTAMYLCATSRDRRIAGDAGELFFGEGSRLTVL.

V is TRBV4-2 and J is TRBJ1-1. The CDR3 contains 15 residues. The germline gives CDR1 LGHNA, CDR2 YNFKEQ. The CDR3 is CASSQERIMNTEAFF.